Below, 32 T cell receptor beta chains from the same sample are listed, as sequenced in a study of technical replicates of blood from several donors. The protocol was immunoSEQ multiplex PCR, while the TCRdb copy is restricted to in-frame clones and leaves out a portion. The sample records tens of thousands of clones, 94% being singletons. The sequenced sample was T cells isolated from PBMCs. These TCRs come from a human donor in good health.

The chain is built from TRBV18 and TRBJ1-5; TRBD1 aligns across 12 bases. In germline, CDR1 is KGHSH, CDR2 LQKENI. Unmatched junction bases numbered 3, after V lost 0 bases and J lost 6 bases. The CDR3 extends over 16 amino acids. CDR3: CASSPPGQGAGQPQHF. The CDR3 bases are TGTGCCAGCTCACCACCGGGACAGGGGGCGGGTCAGCCCCAGCATTTT.

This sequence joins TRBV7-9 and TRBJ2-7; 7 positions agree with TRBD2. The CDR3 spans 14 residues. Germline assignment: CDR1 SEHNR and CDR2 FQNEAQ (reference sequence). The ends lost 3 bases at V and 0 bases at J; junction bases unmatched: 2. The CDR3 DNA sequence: TGTGCCAGCAGCTTTGGGGGGGACTCCTACGAGCAGTACTTC. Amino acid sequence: CASSFGGDSYEQYF.

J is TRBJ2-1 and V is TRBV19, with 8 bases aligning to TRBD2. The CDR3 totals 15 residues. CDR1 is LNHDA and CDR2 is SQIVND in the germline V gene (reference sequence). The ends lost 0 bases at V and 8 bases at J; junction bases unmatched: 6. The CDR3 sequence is CASSIERGGWYEQFF. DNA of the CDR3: TGTGCCAGTAGTATAGAACGGGGGGGCTGGTATGAGCAGTTCTTC.

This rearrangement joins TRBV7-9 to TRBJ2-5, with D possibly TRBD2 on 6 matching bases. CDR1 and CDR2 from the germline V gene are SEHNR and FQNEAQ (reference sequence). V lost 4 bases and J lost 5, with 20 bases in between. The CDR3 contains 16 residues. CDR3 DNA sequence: TGTGCCAGCAGCTCCGTGGGACTGCATGTCAACGAGACCCAGTACTTC. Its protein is CASSSVGLHVNETQYF.

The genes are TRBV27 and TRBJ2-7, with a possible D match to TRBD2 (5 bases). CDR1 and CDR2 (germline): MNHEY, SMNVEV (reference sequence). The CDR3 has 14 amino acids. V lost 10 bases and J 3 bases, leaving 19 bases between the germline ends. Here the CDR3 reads CATARASSFYEQYF. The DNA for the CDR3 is TGTGCCACCGCGCGGGCTTCGTCCTTCTACGAGCAGTACTTC.

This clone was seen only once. The CDR3 DNA follows: TGTGCCAGCAGTGTTGTAGCGGGAGGGCCCTACAATGAGCAGTTCTTC. Its translation: CASSVVAGGPYNEQFF. The V gene is TRBV2, the J gene TRBJ2-1; 11 bases align to TRBD2. The CDR3 consists of 16 residues. After removal of 4 bases from V and 2 bases from J, the junction contained 4 bases not matched to a gene. Per the germline V gene, CDR1 is SNHLY and CDR2 is FYNNEI.

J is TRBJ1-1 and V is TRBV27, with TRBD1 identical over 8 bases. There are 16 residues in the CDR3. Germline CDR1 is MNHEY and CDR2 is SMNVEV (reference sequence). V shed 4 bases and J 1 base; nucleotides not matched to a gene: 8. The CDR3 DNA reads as TGTGCCAGCAGTTCGCGACAGGGGCTTTGGAACACTGAAGCTTTCTTT. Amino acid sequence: CASSSRQGLWNTEAFF.

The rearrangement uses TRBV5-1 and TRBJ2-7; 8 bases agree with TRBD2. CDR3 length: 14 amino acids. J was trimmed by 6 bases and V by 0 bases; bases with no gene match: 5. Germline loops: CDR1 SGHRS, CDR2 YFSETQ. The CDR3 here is CASSLEPAGGEQYF. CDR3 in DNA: TGCGCCAGCAGCTTGGAGCCGGCGGGGGGCGAGCAGTACTTC.

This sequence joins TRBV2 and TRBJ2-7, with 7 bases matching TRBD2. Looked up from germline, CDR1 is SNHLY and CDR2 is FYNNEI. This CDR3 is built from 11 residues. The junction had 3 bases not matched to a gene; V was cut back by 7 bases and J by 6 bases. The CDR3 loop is CASMGGGEQYF. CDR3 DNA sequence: TGTGCCAGCATGGGCGGGGGCGAGCAGTACTTC.

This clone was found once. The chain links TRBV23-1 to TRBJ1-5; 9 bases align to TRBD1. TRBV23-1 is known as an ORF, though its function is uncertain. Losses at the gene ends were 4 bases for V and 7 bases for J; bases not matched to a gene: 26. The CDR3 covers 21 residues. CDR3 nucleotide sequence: TGCGCCAGCAGTCGCACCCCACGGGGACAGGGATTATGGGCGCCACGGCAGCCCCAGCATTTT. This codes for CASSRTPRGQGLWAPRQPQHF.

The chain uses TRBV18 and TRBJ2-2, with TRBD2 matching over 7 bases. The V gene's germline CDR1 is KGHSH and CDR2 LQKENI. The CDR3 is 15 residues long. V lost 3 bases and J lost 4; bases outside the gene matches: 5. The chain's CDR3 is CASSPAGVSTGELFF. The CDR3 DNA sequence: TGTGCCAGCTCACCGGCGGGAGTAAGCACCGGGGAGCTGTTTTTT.

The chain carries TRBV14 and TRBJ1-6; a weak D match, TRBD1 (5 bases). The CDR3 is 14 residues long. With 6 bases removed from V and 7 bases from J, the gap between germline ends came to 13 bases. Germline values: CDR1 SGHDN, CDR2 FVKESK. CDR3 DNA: TGTGCCAGCAGTCAAAGGACAAGAAATTCACCCCTCCACTTT. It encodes CASSQRTRNSPLHF.

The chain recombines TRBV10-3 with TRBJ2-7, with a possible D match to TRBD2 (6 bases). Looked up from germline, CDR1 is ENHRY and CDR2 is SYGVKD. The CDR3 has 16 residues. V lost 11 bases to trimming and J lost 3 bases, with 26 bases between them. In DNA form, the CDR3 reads TGTGCCTCCCGAAATCTTGCGGGGCCCAGTGGCTACGAGCAGTACTTC. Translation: CASRNLAGPSGYEQYF.

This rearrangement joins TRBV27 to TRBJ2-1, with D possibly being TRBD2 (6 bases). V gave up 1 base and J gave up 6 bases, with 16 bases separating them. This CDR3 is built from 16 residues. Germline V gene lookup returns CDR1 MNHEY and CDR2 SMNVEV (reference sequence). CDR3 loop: CASSLYAGLTGNEQFF. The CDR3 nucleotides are TGTGCCAGCAGTTTATATGCGGGATTAACGGGCAATGAGCAGTTCTTC.

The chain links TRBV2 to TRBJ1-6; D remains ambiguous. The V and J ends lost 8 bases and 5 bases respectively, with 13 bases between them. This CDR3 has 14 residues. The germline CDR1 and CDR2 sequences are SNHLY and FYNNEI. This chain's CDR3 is CASSPDSNNSPLHF. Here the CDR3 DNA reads TGTGCCAGCTCGCCGGACTCAAATAATTCACCCCTCCACTTT.

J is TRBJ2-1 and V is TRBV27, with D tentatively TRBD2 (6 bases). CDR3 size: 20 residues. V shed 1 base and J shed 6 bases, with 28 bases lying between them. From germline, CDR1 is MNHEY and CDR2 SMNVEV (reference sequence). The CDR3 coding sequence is TGTGCCAGCAGTTTATTTTTGCGAACCGGGTTGACTAGTCGAGTCAATGAGCAGTTCTTC. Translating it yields CASSLFLRTGLTSRVNEQFF.

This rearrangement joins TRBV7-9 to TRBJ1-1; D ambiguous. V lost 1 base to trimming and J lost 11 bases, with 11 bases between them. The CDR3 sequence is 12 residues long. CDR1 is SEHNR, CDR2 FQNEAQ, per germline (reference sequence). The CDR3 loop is CASSLGAGVAFF. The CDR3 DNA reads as TGTGCCAGCAGCTTAGGCGCCGGGGTGGCTTTCTTT.

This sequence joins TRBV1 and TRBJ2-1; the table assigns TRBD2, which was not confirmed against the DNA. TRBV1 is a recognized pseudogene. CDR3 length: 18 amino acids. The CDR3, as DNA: TGCACCAGCAGCCAAGATAGCAACAACGGCCTGACCTACAATGAGCAGTTCTTC. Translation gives CTSSQDSNNGLTYNEQFF.

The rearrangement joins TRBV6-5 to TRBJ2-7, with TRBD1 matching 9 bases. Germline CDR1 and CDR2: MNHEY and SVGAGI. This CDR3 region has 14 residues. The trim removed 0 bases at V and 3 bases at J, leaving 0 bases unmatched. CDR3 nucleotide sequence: TGTGCCAGCAGTTACTCGGGACAGGGCTACGAGCAGTACTTC. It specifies CASSYSGQGYEQYF.

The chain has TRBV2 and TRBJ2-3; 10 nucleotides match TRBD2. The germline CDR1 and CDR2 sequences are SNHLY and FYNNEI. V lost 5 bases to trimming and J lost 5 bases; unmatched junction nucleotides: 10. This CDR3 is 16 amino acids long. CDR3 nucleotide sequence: TGTGCCAGCAGTTCTTTAATAGCGGGGGGAGGAGATACGCAGTATTTT. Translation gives CASSSLIAGGGDTQYF.

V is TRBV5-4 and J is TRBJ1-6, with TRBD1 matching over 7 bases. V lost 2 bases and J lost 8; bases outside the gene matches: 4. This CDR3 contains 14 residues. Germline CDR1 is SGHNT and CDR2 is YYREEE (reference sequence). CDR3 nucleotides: TGTGCCAGCAGCTTTATCCAGGGGGATTCACCCCTCCACTTT. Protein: CASSFIQGDSPLHF.

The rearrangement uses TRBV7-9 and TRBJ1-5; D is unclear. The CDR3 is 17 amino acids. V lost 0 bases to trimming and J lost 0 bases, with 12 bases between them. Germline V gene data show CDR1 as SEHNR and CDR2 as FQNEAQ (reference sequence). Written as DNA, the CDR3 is TGTGCCAGCAGCTTAGCCGGGTCAGTGAATAGCAATCAGCCCCAGCATTTT. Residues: CASSLAGSVNSNQPQHF.

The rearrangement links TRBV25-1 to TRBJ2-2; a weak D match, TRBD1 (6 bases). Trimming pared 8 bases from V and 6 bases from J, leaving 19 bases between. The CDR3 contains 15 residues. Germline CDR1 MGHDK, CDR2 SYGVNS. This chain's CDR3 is CASGREARGAGELFF. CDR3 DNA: TGTGCCAGCGGACGCGAGGCCAGGGGAGCCGGGGAGCTGTTTTTT.

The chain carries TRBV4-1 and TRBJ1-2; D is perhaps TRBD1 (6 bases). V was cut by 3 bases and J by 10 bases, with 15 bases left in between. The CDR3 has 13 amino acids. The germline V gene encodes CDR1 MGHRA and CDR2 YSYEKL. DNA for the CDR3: TGCGCCAGCAGCCATTCTGGGGGGGGCTCCTACACCTTC. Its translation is CASSHSGGGSYTF.

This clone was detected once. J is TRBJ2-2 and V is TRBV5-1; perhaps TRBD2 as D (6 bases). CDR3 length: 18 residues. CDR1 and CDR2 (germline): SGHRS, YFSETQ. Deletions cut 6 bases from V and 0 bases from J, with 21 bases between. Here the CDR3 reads CASTLEGWEQTNTGELFF. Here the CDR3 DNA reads TGCGCCAGCACACTGGAGGGGTGGGAACAGACGAACACCGGGGAGCTGTTTTTT.

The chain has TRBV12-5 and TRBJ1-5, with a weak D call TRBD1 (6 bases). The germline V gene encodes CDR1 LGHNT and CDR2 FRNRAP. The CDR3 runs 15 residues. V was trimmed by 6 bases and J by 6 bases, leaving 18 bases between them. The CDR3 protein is CASGLQGWAIQPQHF. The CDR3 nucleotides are TGTGCTAGTGGATTACAGGGATGGGCGATTCAGCCCCAGCATTTT.

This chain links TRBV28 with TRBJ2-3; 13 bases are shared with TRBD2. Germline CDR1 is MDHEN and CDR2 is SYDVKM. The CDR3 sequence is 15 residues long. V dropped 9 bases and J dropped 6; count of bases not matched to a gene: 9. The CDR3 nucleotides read TGTGCCAGTCCTCCGGGACTAGCGGGAATGGATACGCAGTATTTT. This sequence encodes CASPPGLAGMDTQYF.

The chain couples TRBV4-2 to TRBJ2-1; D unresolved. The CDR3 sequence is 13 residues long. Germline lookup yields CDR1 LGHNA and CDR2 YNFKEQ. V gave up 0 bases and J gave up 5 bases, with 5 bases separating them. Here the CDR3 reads CASSQDRDNEQFF. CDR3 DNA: TGTGCCAGCAGCCAAGATCGGGACAATGAGCAGTTCTTC.

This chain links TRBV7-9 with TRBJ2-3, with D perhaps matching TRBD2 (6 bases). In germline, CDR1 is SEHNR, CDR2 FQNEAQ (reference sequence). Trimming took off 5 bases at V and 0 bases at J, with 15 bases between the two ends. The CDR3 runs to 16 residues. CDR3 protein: CASSGRLGRSTDTQYF. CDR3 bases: TGTGCCAGCAGCGGTCGACTAGGCCGAAGCACAGATACGCAGTATTTT. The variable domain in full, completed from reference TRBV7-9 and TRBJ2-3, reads DTGVSQNPRHKITKRGQNVTFRCDPISEHNRLYWYRQTLGQGPEFLTYFQNEAQLEKSRLLSDRFSAERPKGSFSTLEIQRTEQGDSAMYLCASSGRLGRSTDTQYFGPGTRLTVL.

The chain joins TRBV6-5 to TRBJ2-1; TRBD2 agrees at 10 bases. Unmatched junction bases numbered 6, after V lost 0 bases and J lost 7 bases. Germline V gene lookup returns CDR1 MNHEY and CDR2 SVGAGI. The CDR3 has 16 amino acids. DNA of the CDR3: TGTGCCAGCAGTTACTCGAGCCTAGCGGGAGAGAATGAGCAGTTCTTC. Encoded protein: CASSYSSLAGENEQFF.

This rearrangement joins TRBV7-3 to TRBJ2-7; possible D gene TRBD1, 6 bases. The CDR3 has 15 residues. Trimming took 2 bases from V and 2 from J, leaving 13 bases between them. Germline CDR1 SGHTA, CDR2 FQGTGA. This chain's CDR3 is CASSLSGGKAYEQYF. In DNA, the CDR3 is TGTGCCAGCAGCTTATCTGGGGGCAAAGCCTACGAGCAGTACTTC.

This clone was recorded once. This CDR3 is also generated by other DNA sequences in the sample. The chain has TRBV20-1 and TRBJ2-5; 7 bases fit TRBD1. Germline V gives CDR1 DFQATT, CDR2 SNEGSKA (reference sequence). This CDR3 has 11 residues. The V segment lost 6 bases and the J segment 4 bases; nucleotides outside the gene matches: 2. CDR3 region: CSARQGETQYF. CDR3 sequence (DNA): TGCAGTGCGCGACAGGGAGAGACCCAGTACTTC.